A single sample is the source of the 18 T cell receptor beta chains below, sequenced in a study of T cells in Graves' hyperthyroidism and ophthalmopathy. Amplification of TCR beta CDR3 regions used RNA as the template. Using the HTBI primer set, a first-round RT-PCR was run on the TCR CDR3. In TCRdb, the multiplex PCR reads were re-called with MiXCR into one record per CDR3 protein. The sample shows about 400,000 distinct CDR3 sequences, 15% to 18% of them seen only once. Sequencing used blood. These receptors came from a woman aged 18-35 years with Graves' hyperthyroidism.

This clonotype was observed a handful of times. The chain recombines TRBV20-1 with TRBJ2-7; the match to TRBD2 covers 12 bases. CDR3 length: 16 residues. After removal of 6 bases from V and 7 bases from J, the junction contained 16 bases not matched to a gene. Germline V gene sequence: CDR1 DFQATT, CDR2 SNEGSKA (reference sequence). The CDR3 nucleotides read TGCAGTGCGTCACTAGCGGGGGGTAAATTGACGCGGGAGCAGTACTTC. It yields the protein CSASLAGGKLTREQYF.

This clonotype came up many times. The chain has TRBV10-3 and TRBJ2-7, with TRBD2 as a possible D gene (6 bases). The germline V gene has CDR1 ENHRY and CDR2 SYGVKD. The ends were cut back, 10 bases at V and 7 bases at J, with 17 bases in the middle. The CDR3 has 12 residues. CDR3 residues: CASRGSPGEQYF. The CDR3 DNA reads as TGTGCCAGCCGGGGGTCCCCTGGGGAGCAGTACTTC.

This clonotype has ten or more counts. This sequence joins TRBV5-1 and TRBJ1-1; TRBD1 aligns across 9 bases. The V and J ends lost 7 bases and 7 bases, in that order; junction bases with no gene match: 8. The V gene's germline CDR1 is SGHRS and CDR2 YFSETQ. The CDR3 is made up of 13 amino acids. CDR3 sequence (DNA): TGCGCCAGCGCGTGGGACAGGGTGGGTGAAGCTTTCTTT. This codes for CASAWDRVGEAFF.

Ten or more counts support this clonotype. This chain connects TRBV12-3 or TRBV12-4 to TRBJ2-7, with D uncertain. Trimming cost V 6 bases and J 0 bases, with 15 bases left between them. This CDR3 contains 15 residues. CDR3 region: CASSPLAKGSYEQYF. The CDR3 nucleotides read TGTGCCAGCAGCCCATTGGCCAAGGGCTCCTACGAGCAGTACTTC.

The table lists this clonotype with many counts. The rearrangement joins TRBV5-1 to TRBJ2-3; no definite D call. V dropped 0 bases and J dropped 0 bases, with 8 bases sitting between them. Germline lookup yields CDR1 SGHRS and CDR2 YFSETQ. The CDR3 length is 15 residues. The CDR3 sequence is CASSLVAASTDTQYF. Here the CDR3 DNA reads TGCGCCAGCAGCTTGGTTGCGGCTAGCACAGATACGCAGTATTTT.

In this sample, this clonotype turned up many times. This chain joins TRBV7-2 and TRBJ2-5, with D possibly being TRBD1 or TRBD2 (5 bases each). The CDR3 extends over 15 amino acids. Per germline, CDR1 SGHTA and CDR2 FQGNSA. The V end lost 7 bases, the J end lost 5 bases, and 20 bases lay between the germline ends. The chain's CDR3 is CASNESGLNKETQYF. CDR3 in DNA: TGTGCCAGCAACGAGTCGGGGCTCAACAAGGAGACCCAGTACTTC.

As DNA, the CDR3 is TGTGCCAGCAGCCCCCCTCAGGCCGGGACACTCTACGAGCAGTACTTC. Encoded protein: CASSPPQAGTLYEQYF. The V gene is TRBV11-2, the J gene TRBJ2-7; a weak D match, TRBD1 (6 bases). Germline V lookup: CDR1 SGHAT, CDR2 FQNNGV. The ends were cut back, 5 bases at V and 3 bases at J, with 20 bases in the middle. CDR3 length equals 16 residues.

Ten or more counts support this clonotype. This chain joins TRBV12-3 or TRBV12-4 and TRBJ1-2; D gene unclear. The CDR3 sequence is 11 residues long. V gave up 3 bases and J gave up 8 bases, with 7 bases separating them. The CDR3 spells CASSLALGYTF. In DNA, the CDR3 is TGTGCCAGCAGTTTGGCGCTCGGCTACACCTTC.

The rearrangement links TRBV28 to TRBJ1-5, with D perhaps TRBD1 (6 bases). The CDR3 has 14 residues. The V and J ends lost 2 bases and 9 bases respectively, with 14 bases between them. Germline-derived CDR1 and CDR2 are MDHEN and SYDVKM. The CDR3 is CASSLRGAAGPQHF. CDR3 coding DNA: TGTGCCAGCAGTTTAAGGGGGGCCGCCGGGCCCCAGCATTTT.

The chain employs TRBV7-6 and TRBJ1-5; D is uncertain. Germline lookup yields CDR1 SGHVS and CDR2 FNYEAQ. The CDR3 runs 18 residues. V lost 4 bases to trimming and J lost 0 bases, with 19 bases between them. The CDR3 spells CASSYSISRCYSNQPQHF. CDR3 in DNA: TGTGCCAGCAGCTATAGTATCTCAAGGTGCTATAGCAATCAGCCCCAGCATTTT.

This clonotype was seen repeatedly, ten times or more. The V gene is TRBV28, the J gene TRBJ1-5, with D possibly TRBD1 on 5 matching bases. The germline V gene has CDR1 MDHEN and CDR2 SYDVKM. V was trimmed by 4 bases and J by 2 bases, leaving 9 bases between them. The CDR3 extends over 14 amino acids. The CDR3, as DNA: TGTGCCAGCAGTTACCAGGGTCGCAATCAGCCCCAGCATTTT. Translated, it gives CASSYQGRNQPQHF.

The V call is TRBV7-9, the J call TRBJ2-7; the match to TRBD1 covers 11 bases. Germline trimming cut 3 bases from V and 0 bases from J; bases unmatched to any gene: 1. CDR1 and CDR2 (germline): SEHNR, FQNEAQ (reference sequence). The CDR3 runs to 15 residues. The chain's CDR3 is CASSFGQGASYEQYF. The CDR3 nucleotides read TGTGCCAGCAGCTTCGGACAGGGGGCCTCCTACGAGCAGTACTTC.

V and J are TRBV7-8 and TRBJ2-6; no clear D gene. CDR1 is SGHVS and CDR2 is FQNEAQ in the germline V gene. CDR3 length equals 14 residues. The ends were cut back, 6 bases at V and 4 bases at J, with 10 bases in the middle. In DNA form, the CDR3 reads TGTGCCAGCAGATTGAACCGGGGGGCCAACGTCCTGACTTTC. Its protein product is CASRLNRGANVLTF.

The chain combines TRBV19 with TRBJ2-7, with 11 nucleotides matching TRBD2. The V gene's germline CDR1 is LNHDA and CDR2 SQIVND (reference sequence). The CDR3 loop spans 15 amino acids. Trimming removed 3 bases from V and 3 bases from J; junction bases left unmatched: 4. Here the CDR3 DNA reads TGTGCCAGTAGTATGACTAGCGGGGCGTTCTACGAGCAGTACTTC. The encoded protein is CASSMTSGAFYEQYF.

Of note for this clonotype: Compared with germline, one end of the junction differs, possibly owing to a read error. The CDR3 protein is CASSLEAGGSFQILF. The CDR3, as DNA: TGTGCCAGCAGCTTAGAGGCGGGAGGCTCCTTTCAAATTCTTTTT. The chain carries TRBV11-2 and TRBJ2-2, with 8 bases that match TRBD2. This CDR3 region has 15 residues. The V gene's germline CDR1 is SGHAT and CDR2 FQNNGV. The full variable domain, rest sourced from reference TRBV11-2 and TRBJ2-2, is EAGVAQSPRYKIIEKRQSVAFWCNPISGHATLYWYQQILGQGPKLLIQFQNNGVVDDSQLPKDRFSAERLKGVDSTLKIQPAKLEDSAVYLCASSLEAGGSFQILFGEGSRLTVL.

This clonotype was observed many times. This chain joins TRBV20-1 and TRBJ2-5; D is unresolved. The CDR3 covers 14 residues. Trimming stripped 6 bases from V and 0 bases from J, with 14 bases between. CDR1 is DFQATT, CDR2 SNEGSKA, per germline (reference sequence). This CDR3 is CSAEPVRNQETQYF. For the CDR3, the DNA is TGCAGTGCCGAGCCGGTACGAAACCAAGAGACCCAGTACTTC.

This clonotype has at least ten counts. In nucleotides, the CDR3 is TGCAGTGCGGGGAGACAGGGGATAGCTGAAGCTTTCTTT. It yields the protein CSAGRQGIAEAFF. V is TRBV20-1 and J is TRBJ1-1; 8 bases are a match to TRBD1. The CDR3 sequence is 13 residues long. V was clipped by 6 bases and J by 6 bases; unmatched bases: 9. Germline values: CDR1 DFQATT, CDR2 SNEGSKA (reference sequence).

V usage is TRBV7-9 and J usage is TRBJ2-1; 15 positions agree with TRBD2. The CDR3 length is 17 residues. The germline V gene encodes CDR1 SEHNR and CDR2 FQNEAQ (reference sequence). V lost 5 bases to trimming and J lost 7 bases; unmatched junction nucleotides: 9. CDR3 DNA: TGTGCCAGCAGCCCCGGGACTAGCGGGGGGTGGGATAATGAGCAGTTCTTC. Protein product: CASSPGTSGGWDNEQFF.